This passage covers 12 T cell receptor beta chains from one sample sequenced in a study of cytomegalovirus exposure and HLA in healthy donors (dated by TCRdb to between 2016 and 2019). The library was prepared using the immunoSEQ multiplex PCR assay. Imported from immuneACCESS, the table was reduced by TCRdb to in-frame sequences with V and J called. These copies leave out some clones; in studies compared against another copy, an unresolved V gene accounts for under half, and the cause of the remainder is not known. For this sample there are around 250,000 clones; around 90% appear just once. The leading ten clones occupy 0.37% of the sample. The specimen was PBMCs. These receptor sequences come from a woman in her late teens or twenties in good health and CMV-seronegative.

This chain joins TRBV11-2 and TRBJ1-1; D unresolved. Germline lookup yields CDR1 SGHAT and CDR2 FQNNGV. The CDR3 sequence is 13 residues long. The V gene lost 0 bases and the J gene lost 8 bases, with 10 bases spanning the gap. CDR3 nucleotide sequence: TGTGCCAGCAGCTTAGAAGCGGCAGCCGAAGCTTTCTTT. Protein: CASSLEAAAEAFF.

The CDR3 coding sequence is TGTGCCAGCAGTTCTCTCAACAGACCCCTTGGCTACACCTTC. It encodes CASSSLNRPLGYTF. The genes are TRBV6-5 and TRBJ1-2; D remains unclear. Germline lookup yields CDR1 MNHEY and CDR2 SVGAGI. The CDR3 contains 14 residues. Deletions cut 4 bases from V and 7 bases from J, with 16 bases between.

In DNA, the CDR3 is TGTGCCAGCAGCCCGACAGGGTATCTTGGAAACACCATATATTTT. This translates into CASSPTGYLGNTIYF. The chain couples TRBV28 to TRBJ1-3; 7 bases match TRBD1. Germline trimming cut 6 bases from V and 3 bases from J; bases unmatched to any gene: 8. This CDR3 region has 15 residues. Germline V gene lookup returns CDR1 MDHEN and CDR2 SYDVKM.

The gene calls are TRBV13 and TRBJ1-4, with TRBD1 matching 7 bases. Germline lookup yields CDR1 PRHDT and CDR2 FYEKMQ (reference sequence). This CDR3 has 15 amino acids. V was clipped by 4 bases and J by 7 bases; unmatched bases: 9. The CDR3 loop reads CASSSGQEGTEKLFF. In nucleotides, the CDR3 is TGTGCCAGCAGCTCCGGACAGGAGGGTACTGAAAAACTGTTTTTT.

This chain joins TRBV4-1 and TRBJ1-2; D gene uncertain. Germline V gene sequence: CDR1 MGHRA, CDR2 YSYEKL. There are 15 residues in the CDR3. The ends were cut back, 1 base at V and 0 bases at J, with 9 bases in the middle. The DNA for the CDR3 is TGCGCCAGCAGCCAAGTACCACAGACTAACTATGGCTACACCTTC. It encodes CASSQVPQTNYGYTF.

The chain joins TRBV30 to TRBJ1-2; the D gene is possibly TRBD1 (6 bases). The CDR3 spans 14 residues. V lost 0 bases to trimming and J lost 4 bases, with 12 bases between them. Germline values: CDR1 GTSNPN, CDR2 SVGIG (reference sequence). CDR3 protein: CAWSVYGQTYGYTF. CDR3 in DNA: TGTGCCTGGAGTGTCTACGGACAGACCTATGGCTACACCTTC.

In its sample, this clone was seen a few times. The chain recombines TRBV9 with TRBJ1-2; 9 bases align to TRBD1. Germline V CDR1 and CDR2: SGDLS, YYNGEE. Losses at the gene ends were 4 bases for V and 2 bases for J; bases not matched to a gene: 6. The CDR3 has 15 residues. CDR3 DNA sequence: TGTGCCAGCAGCCCTACCGGACAGGGGAACTATGGCTACACCTTC. This codes for CASSPTGQGNYGYTF.

This rearrangement joins TRBV28 to TRBJ1-5; D remains unclear. V was pared by 7 bases and J by 3 bases, with 7 bases between. The CDR3 has 12 residues. Germline CDR1 reads MDHEN; CDR2 reads SYDVKM. CDR3 in amino acids: CASNVNNQPQHF. The CDR3 nucleotides are TGTGCCAGCAATGTTAACAATCAGCCCCAGCATTTT.

V usage is TRBV28 and J usage is TRBJ1-2; D unclear. The CDR3 contains 14 residues. V lost 7 bases and J 2 bases, leaving 14 bases between the germline ends. In germline, CDR1 is MDHEN, CDR2 SYDVKM. CDR3 nucleotide sequence: TGTGCCAGCATGGGCCGAGGAGGGAACTATGGCTACACCTTC. Amino acids: CASMGRGGNYGYTF.

The chain is built from TRBV15 and TRBJ1-1; tentative D call: TRBD1 (5 bases). CDR1 is LNHNV and CDR2 is YYDKDF in the germline V gene (reference sequence). The CDR3 consists of 14 residues. The V gene lost 3 bases and the J gene lost 2 bases, with 10 bases spanning the gap. CDR3 DNA: TGTGCCACCAGCAGGGGGGGGATAAACACTGAAGCTTTCTTT. Protein sequence: CATSRGGINTEAFF.

The chain couples TRBV7-2 to TRBJ1-2; TRBD1 matches at 8 bases. The V segment lost 5 bases and the J segment 4 bases; nucleotides outside the gene matches: 6. Germline CDR1 is SGHTA and CDR2 is FQGNSA. The CDR3 covers 14 residues. CDR3 in amino acids: CASSPDRASYGYTF. In DNA, the CDR3 is TGTGCCAGCAGCCCGGACAGGGCCAGCTATGGCTACACCTTC.

This clone appeared a single time. The chain is built from TRBV11-2 and TRBJ1-6; 10 bases fit TRBD1. V was pared by 0 bases and J by 0 bases, with 2 bases of the junction left unmatched. Germline V gene sequence: CDR1 SGHAT, CDR2 FQNNGV. The CDR3 loop spans 18 amino acids. The DNA of the CDR3 is TGTGCCAGCAGCTTAGACCGGGACAGGGGCTCCTATAATTCACCCCTCCACTTT. This sequence encodes CASSLDRDRGSYNSPLHF.